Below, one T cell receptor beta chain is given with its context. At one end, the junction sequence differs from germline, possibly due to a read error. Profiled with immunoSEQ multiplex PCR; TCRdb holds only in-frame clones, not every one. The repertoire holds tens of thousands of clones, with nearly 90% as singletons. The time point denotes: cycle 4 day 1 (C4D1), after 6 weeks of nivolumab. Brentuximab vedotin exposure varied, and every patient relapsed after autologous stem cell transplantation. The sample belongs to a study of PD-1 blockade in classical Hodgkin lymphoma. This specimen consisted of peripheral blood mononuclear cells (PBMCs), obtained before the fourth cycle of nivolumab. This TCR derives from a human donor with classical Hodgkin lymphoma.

In DNA form, the CDR3 reads TGTGCCAGCAGTCAAGCCCTAGACAGGTTTGGCTACACCTTC. Protein product: CASSQALDRFGYTF. The chain joins TRBV2 to TRBJ1-2, with TRBD1 as a possible D gene (6 bases). The length of the CDR3 is 14 residues. Germline assignment: CDR1 SNHLY and CDR2 FYNNEI.